This TCR beta chain was documented in a study of CD8 T cells in Susac syndrome. Random hexamers were used to reverse transcribe an amount of roughly 0.45 to 1 ug RNA. TCRdb recomputed calls from the immunoSEQ multiplex PCR reads with MiXCR, one row per CDR3 protein. The data hold roughly 130,000 distinct CDR3 sequences, with nearly 95% observed a single time. This CDR3 spans 12 amino acids. CDR1 is SQVTM, CDR2 ANQGSEA, per germline. Trimming removed 4 bases at V and 4 bases at J, with 11 bases between. The chain uses TRBV29-1 and TRBJ2-7; D could derive from TRBD1 or TRBD2 (5 bases each). The sequenced material came from CD4+ T cells from PBMCs. The TCR sequence derives from a human donor in good health. The CDR3 sequence is CSVGRDRYEQYF. The CDR3 coding sequence is TGCAGCGTTGGCAGGGACCGGTACGAGCAGTACTTC.